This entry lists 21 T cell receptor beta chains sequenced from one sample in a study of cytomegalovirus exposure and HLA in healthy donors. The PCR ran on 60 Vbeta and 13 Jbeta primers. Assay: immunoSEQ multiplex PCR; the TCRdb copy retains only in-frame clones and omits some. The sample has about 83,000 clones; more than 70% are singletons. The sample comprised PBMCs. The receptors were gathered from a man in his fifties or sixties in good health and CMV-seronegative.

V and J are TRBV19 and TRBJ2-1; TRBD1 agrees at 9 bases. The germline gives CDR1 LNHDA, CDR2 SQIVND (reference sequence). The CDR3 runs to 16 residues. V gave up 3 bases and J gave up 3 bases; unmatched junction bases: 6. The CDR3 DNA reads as TGTGCCAGTAGTATTTCGGGGACAGGGTACTACAATGAGCAGTTCTTC. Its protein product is CASSISGTGYYNEQFF. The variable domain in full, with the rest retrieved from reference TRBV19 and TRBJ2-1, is DGGITQSPKYLFRKEGQNVTLSCEQNLNHDAMYWYRQDPGQGLRLIYYSQIVNDFQKGDIAEGYSVSREKKESFPLTVTSAQKNPTAFYLCASSISGTGYYNEQFFGPGTRLTVL.

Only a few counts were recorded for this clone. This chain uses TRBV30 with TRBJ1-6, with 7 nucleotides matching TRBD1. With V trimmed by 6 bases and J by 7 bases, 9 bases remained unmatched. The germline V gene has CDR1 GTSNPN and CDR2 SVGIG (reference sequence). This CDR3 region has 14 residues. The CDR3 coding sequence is TGTGCCTGCTGGGACAGAGAAGTAAATTCACCCCTCCACTTT. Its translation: CACWDREVNSPLHF.

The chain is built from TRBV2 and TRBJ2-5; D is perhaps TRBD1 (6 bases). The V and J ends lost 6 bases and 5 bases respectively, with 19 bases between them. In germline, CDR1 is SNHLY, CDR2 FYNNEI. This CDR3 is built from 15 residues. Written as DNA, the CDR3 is TGTGCCAGCAGCCCCAATGGAGGCCAGGGGGAGACCCAGTACTTC. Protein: CASSPNGGQGETQYF.

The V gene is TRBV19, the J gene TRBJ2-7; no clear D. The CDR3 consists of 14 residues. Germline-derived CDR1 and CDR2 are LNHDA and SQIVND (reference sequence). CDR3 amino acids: CAICKQKTAYEQYF. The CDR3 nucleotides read TGTGCTATTTGCAAACAGAAGACGGCATACGAGCAGTACTTC.

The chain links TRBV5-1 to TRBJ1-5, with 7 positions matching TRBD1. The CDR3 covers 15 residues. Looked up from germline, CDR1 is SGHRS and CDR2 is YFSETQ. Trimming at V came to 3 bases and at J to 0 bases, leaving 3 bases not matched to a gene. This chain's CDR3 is CASSSGTDSNQPQHF. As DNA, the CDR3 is TGCGCCAGCAGCTCCGGGACAGATAGCAATCAGCCCCAGCATTTT.

The CDR3 nucleotides are TGTGCCAGTAGTAGCGGGGGGGTATACAATGAGCAGTTCTTC. This encodes CASSSGGVYNEQFF. The chain combines TRBV19 with TRBJ2-1, with 9 positions matching TRBD2. The CDR3 is made up of 14 amino acids. CDR1 is LNHDA and CDR2 is SQIVND in the germline V gene (reference sequence). Trimming cost V 4 bases and J 4 bases; bases outside gene matches: 2.

The CDR3 DNA follows: TGTGCCAGTAGTTCCCAGGGACTCGCAGAAATCACAGATACGCAGTATTTT. It is translated as CASSSQGLAEITDTQYF. The chain recombines TRBV19 with TRBJ2-3, with D possibly matching TRBD2 (6 bases). The CDR3 has 17 residues. The germline V and J ends were trimmed by 5 bases and 2 bases, with 20 bases remaining between them. Germline assignment: CDR1 LNHDA and CDR2 SQIVND (reference sequence).

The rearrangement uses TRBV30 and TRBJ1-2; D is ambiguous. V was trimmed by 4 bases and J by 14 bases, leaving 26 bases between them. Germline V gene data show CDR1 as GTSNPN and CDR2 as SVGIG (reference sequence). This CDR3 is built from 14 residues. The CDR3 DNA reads TGTGCCTGGAATAAAGAGAGGACGGGGAGGTATTTTACCTTC. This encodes CAWNKERTGRYFTF. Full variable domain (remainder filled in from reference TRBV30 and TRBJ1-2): SQTIHQWPATLVQPVGSPLSLECTVEGTSNPNLYWYRQAAGRGLQLLFYSVGIGQISSEVPQNLSASRPQDRQFILSSKKLLLSDSGFYLCAWNKERTGRYFTFGSGTRLTVV.

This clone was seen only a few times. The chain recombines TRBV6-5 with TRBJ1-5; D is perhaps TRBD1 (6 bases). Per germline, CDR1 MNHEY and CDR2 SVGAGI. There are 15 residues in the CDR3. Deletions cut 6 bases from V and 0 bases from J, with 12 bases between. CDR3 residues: CASSPTGFSNQPQHF. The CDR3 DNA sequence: TGTGCCAGCAGCCCAACAGGGTTTAGCAATCAGCCCCAGCATTTT.

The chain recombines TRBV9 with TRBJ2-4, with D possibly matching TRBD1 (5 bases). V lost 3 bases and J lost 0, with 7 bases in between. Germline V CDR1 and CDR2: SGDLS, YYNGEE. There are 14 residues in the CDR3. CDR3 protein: CASSAGLAKNIQYF. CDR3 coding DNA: TGTGCCAGCAGCGCAGGGTTAGCCAAAAACATTCAGTACTTC.

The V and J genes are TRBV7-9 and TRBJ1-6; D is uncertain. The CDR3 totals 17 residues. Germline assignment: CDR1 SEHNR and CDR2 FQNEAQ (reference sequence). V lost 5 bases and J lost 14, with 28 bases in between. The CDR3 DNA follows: TGTGCCAGCAGCCCCCTCCCCAGGTCGGTGCCACCCTCGACCCTCCACTTT. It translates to CASSPLPRSVPPSTLHF.

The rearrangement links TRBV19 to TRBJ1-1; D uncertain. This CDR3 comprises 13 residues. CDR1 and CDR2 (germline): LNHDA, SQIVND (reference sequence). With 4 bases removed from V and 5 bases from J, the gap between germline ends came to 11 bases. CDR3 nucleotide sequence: TGTGCCAGTAGTAGACTCTCCGAGACTGAAGCTTTCTTT. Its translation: CASSRLSETEAFF.

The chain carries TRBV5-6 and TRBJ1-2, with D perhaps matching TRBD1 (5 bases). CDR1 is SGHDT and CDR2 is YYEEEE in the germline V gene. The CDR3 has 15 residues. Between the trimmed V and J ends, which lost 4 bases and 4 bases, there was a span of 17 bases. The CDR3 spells CASSPVGGSSYGYTF. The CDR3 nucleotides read TGTGCCAGCAGCCCGGTGGGGGGGTCCAGCTATGGCTACACCTTC.

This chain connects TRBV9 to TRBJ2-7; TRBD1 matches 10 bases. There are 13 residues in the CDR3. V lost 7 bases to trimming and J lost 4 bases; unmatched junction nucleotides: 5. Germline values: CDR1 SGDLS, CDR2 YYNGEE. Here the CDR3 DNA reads TGTGCCAGCGGTGGGGGACAGGGGTACGAGCAGTACTTC. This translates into CASGGGQGYEQYF. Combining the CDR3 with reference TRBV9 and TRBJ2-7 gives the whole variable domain DSGVTQTPKHLITATGQRVTLRCSPRSGDLSVYWYQQSLDQGLQFLIQYYNGEERAKGNILERFSAQQFPDLHSELNLSSLELGDSALYFCASGGGQGYEQYFGPGTRLTVT.

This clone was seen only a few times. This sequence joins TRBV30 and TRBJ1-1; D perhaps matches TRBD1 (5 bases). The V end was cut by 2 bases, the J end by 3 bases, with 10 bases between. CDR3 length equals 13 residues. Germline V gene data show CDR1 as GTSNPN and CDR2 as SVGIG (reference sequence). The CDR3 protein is CAWSRGEDTEAFF. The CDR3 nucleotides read TGTGCCTGGAGTCGGGGGGAGGACACTGAAGCTTTCTTT. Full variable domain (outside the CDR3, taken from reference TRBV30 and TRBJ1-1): SQTIHQWPATLVQPVGSPLSLECTVEGTSNPNLYWYRQAAGRGLQLLFYSVGIGQISSEVPQNLSASRPQDRQFILSSKKLLLSDSGFYLCAWSRGEDTEAFFGQGTRLTVV.

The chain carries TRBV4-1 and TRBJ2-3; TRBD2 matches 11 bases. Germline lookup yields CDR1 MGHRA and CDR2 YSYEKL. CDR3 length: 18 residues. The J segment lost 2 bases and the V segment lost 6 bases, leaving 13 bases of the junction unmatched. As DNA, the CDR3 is TGCGCCAGCAGGCCCACGGGTAGCGGGGGGGCGGTCACAGATACGCAGTATTTT. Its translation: CASRPTGSGGAVTDTQYF.

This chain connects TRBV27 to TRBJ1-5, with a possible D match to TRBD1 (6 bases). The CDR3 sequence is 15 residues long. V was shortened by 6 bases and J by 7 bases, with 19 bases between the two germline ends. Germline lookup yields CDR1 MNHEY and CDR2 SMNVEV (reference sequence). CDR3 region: CASSRTGNPKQPQHF. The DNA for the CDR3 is TGTGCCAGCAGCCGTACAGGGAACCCGAAGCAGCCCCAGCATTTT.

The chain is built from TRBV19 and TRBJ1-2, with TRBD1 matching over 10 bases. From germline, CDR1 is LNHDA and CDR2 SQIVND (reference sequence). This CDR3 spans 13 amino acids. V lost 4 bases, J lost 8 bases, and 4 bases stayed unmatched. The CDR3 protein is CASSSRDRGGYTF. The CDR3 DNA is TGTGCCAGTAGTAGCCGGGACAGGGGCGGCTACACCTTC.

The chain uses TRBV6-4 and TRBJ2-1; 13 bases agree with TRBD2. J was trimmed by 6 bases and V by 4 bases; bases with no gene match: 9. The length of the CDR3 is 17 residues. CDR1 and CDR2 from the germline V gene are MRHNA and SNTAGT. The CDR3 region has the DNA TGTGCCAGCAGTGGGCCGACTAGCGGGGGGTCGGGCAATGAGCAGTTCTTC. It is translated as CASSGPTSGGSGNEQFF.

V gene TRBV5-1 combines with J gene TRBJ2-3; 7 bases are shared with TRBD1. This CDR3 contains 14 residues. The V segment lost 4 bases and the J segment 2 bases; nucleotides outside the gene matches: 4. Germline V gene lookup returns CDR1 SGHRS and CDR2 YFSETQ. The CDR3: CASSRDSSTDTQYF. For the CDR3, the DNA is TGCGCCAGCAGCCGGGACAGCTCCACAGATACGCAGTATTTT.

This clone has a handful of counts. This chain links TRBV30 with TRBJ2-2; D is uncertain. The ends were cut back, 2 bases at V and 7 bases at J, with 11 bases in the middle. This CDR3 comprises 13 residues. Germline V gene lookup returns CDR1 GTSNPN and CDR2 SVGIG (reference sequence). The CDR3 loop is CAWSKLPFGELFF. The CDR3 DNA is TGTGCCTGGAGTAAGCTCCCGTTCGGGGAGCTGTTTTTT.